The text below deals with one T cell receptor beta chain. Its antigen remains unknown. Its ends do not fully match the called genes, so a read error is possible. Method: immunoSEQ multiplex PCR; TCRdb's copy keeps in-frame clones and lacks some. The repertoire consists of 85,000 to 130,000 clones, with approximately 87% occurring once and the leading ten covering 5.1%. This sample is part of a study of T cell responses to AZD1222 COVID-19 vaccine. As for the study in general: The analysis combined second doses at about 4 or about 12 weeks. Whole-study findings and limits: Repertoire samples came only from after the peak T cell response.

This CDR3 is 16 amino acids long. Looked up from germline, CDR1 is SSHAT and CDR2 is FNYEAQ (reference sequence). The source was peripheral blood, collected on day 0 of AZD1222 vaccination. The chain joins TRBV7-7 to TRBJ2-2; TRBD1 aligns across 8 bases. The clonotype comes from an adult in good health. The CDR3 nucleotides read TGTGCTAGCAGCGATACAGGGGGATTGAACACCGGGGAGCTGTTTTTT. Its translation is CASSDTGGLNTGELFF.